The sequence of this T cell receptor beta chain was determined in a study of cytotoxic CD8 clonotypes in ibrutinib-treated CLL. Measured with immunoSEQ multiplex PCR; TCRdb has only the in-frame clones, and not every one. The sample has under 200,000 clones, approximately 80% seen once. Germline CDR1 is MNHNY and CDR2 is SVGAGI (reference sequence). V gave up 5 bases and J gave up 3 bases, with 11 bases separating them. The CDR3 is 14 amino acids. Source: PBMCs, taken after 24 months of ibrutinib treatment. This rearrangement joins TRBV6-6 to TRBJ1-3; D unresolved. This receptor was taken from a human donor with chronic lymphocytic leukemia. CDR3 in amino acids: CASSVTFLGNTIYF. The CDR3 nucleotides read TGTGCCAGCAGTGTAACGTTCCTTGGAAACACCATATATTTT.